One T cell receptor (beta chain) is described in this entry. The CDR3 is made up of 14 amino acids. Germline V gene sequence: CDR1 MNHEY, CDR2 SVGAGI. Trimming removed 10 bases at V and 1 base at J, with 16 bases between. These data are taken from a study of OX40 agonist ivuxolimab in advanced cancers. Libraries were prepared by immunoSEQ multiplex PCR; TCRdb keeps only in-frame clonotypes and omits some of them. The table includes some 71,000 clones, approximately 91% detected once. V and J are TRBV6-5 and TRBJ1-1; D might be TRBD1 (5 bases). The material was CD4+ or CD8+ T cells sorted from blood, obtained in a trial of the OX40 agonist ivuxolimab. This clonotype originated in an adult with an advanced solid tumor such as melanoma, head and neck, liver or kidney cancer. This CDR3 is CATHWQDTNTEAFF. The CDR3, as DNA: TGTGCCACTCACTGGCAGGACACGAACACTGAAGCTTTCTTT.